The 8 T cell receptor beta chains listed next were all sequenced from one sample in a study of Tregs in tolerant kidney transplant recipients. TCRdb's table, derived via immunoSEQ multiplex PCR, lists solely in-frame clones and lacks some. Of hundreds of thousands of clones listed, 84% are singletons. Sample: CD4+ T cells from blood. The receptors shown here come from a human donor in good health.

The chain links TRBV5-5 to TRBJ1-3; D gene uncertain. The V and J ends lost 2 bases and 4 bases respectively, with 10 bases between them. The CDR3 consists of 14 residues. Germline assignment: CDR1 SGHKS and CDR2 YYEKEE (reference sequence). The CDR3, as DNA: TGTGCCAGCAGCTTTAGTTCGGAGGGAAACACCATATATTTT. This codes for CASSFSSEGNTIYF.

The V call is TRBV7-3, the J call TRBJ2-1, with D uncertain. V shed 1 base and J shed 5 bases, with 3 bases lying between them. CDR1 SGHTA and CDR2 FQGTGA come from the germline V gene. CDR3 length: 12 residues. DNA for the CDR3: TGTGCCAGCAGCTTAAGGGACAATGAGCAGTTCTTC. Translated, it gives CASSLRDNEQFF.

The CDR3 bases are TGTGCCAGCAGTGAAGGGACAGGGTTAAGCGAGCAGTACTTC. Translating gives CASSEGTGLSEQYF. The rearrangement uses TRBV2 and TRBJ2-7; TRBD1 aligns across 8 bases. The CDR3 loop spans 14 amino acids. Trimming removed 1 base from V and 6 bases from J; junction bases left unmatched: 5. CDR1 is SNHLY and CDR2 is FYNNEI in the germline V gene.

Concerning this clone: The sample has other DNA sequences that encode this CDR3 too. This chain links TRBV30 with TRBJ1-2; maybe TRBD1 (5 bases). CDR1 and CDR2 (germline): GTSNPN, SVGIG (reference sequence). The CDR3 contains 14 residues. The V end was cut by 1 base, the J end by 0 bases, with 9 bases between. CDR3 loop: CAWSGQLANYGYTF. The CDR3 DNA sequence: TGTGCCTGGAGTGGACAGCTAGCTAACTATGGCTACACCTTC.

This chain connects TRBV7-2 to TRBJ2-3; the D gene is possibly TRBD2 (7 bases). V was cut by 5 bases and J by 4 bases, with 19 bases left in between. From germline, CDR1 is SGHTA and CDR2 FQGNSA. This CDR3 contains 16 residues. Written as DNA, the CDR3 is TGTGCCAGCAGCCCAAGGACTAGGGGGGTAGCAGATACGCAGTATTTT. Translated: CASSPRTRGVADTQYF. Complete variable domain (other parts from reference TRBV7-2 and TRBJ2-3): GAGVSQSPSNKVTEKGKDVELRCDPISGHTALYWYRQSLGQGLEFLIYFQGNSAPDKSGLPSDRFSAERTGGSVSTLTIQRTQQEDSAVYLCASSPRTRGVADTQYFGPGTRLTVL.

The CDR3 sequence is CASRQLGSGNTIYF. The CDR3 nucleotides read TGTGCCAGCAGGCAGCTAGGCTCTGGAAACACCATATATTTT. The chain joins TRBV27 to TRBJ1-3; no clear D. The CDR3 contains 14 residues. CDR1 is MNHEY, CDR2 SMNVEV, per germline (reference sequence). The V gene lost 6 bases and the J gene lost 0 bases, with 9 bases spanning the gap.

The chain uses TRBV2 and TRBJ1-6; no reliable D call. This CDR3 is built from 15 residues. The V end lost 8 bases, the J end lost 0 bases, and 11 bases lay between the germline ends. Looked up from germline, CDR1 is SNHLY and CDR2 is FYNNEI. The CDR3, as DNA: TGTGCCAGCGGGGTGGGGTCCTCCTATAATTCACCCCTCCACTTT. The encoded protein is CASGVGSSYNSPLHF.

V and J are TRBV5-4 and TRBJ2-3, with D perhaps given as TRBD1 or TRBD2 (5 bases each). This CDR3 contains 14 residues. V was pared by 1 base and J by 3 bases, with 9 bases between. Germline CDR1 and CDR2: SGHNT and YYREEE (reference sequence). The CDR3: CASSLMGRTDTQYF. DNA of the CDR3: TGTGCCAGCAGCTTGATGGGACGGACAGATACGCAGTATTTT.